These 9 T cell receptor beta chains were all obtained from the same sample, sequenced in a study of blood T cells in healthy people across ages. A second PCR of 7 to 11 cycles used a sample-barcoded 5' primer and a J-beta primer mix. TCRdb processed the 5' RACE reads anew with MiXCR; each CDR3 protein has one entry. The repertoire includes about 930,000 distinct CDR3 sequences, roughly 29% of them detected once, and more than 8.5% sits in the top ten. A further study also used this sample, focusing on T cells of mothers and their children.

Sample: blood. These receptors were collected from a woman aged 40-49 years in good health.

The J gene is TRBJ1-2, the V gene TRBV2; TRBD1 aligns across 8 bases. CDR1 is SNHLY, CDR2 FYNNEI, per germline. The length of the CDR3 is 14 residues. V lost 7 bases to trimming and J lost 3 bases; unmatched junction nucleotides: 7. The DNA of the CDR3 is TGTGCCAGCAAGCAGGGGGCGATTGACTATGGCTACACCTTC. Protein: CASKQGAIDYGYTF.

Ten or more counts support this clonotype. The chain links TRBV7-2 to TRBJ2-7, with 9 bases identical to TRBD2. The V gene end was trimmed by 8 bases and the J gene end by 4 bases; junction bases not matched to a gene: 9. Germline values: CDR1 SGHTA, CDR2 FQGNSA. The CDR3 contains 14 residues. For the CDR3, the DNA is TGTGCCAGCGGGGCGGCTAGCGGGAATTACGAGCAGTACTTC. It is translated as CASGAASGNYEQYF.

There are a few counts of this clonotype. This rearrangement joins TRBV12-5 to TRBJ1-1; D not certain. CDR1 and CDR2 from the germline V gene are LGHNT and FRNRAP. Between the trimmed V and J ends, which lost 0 bases and 1 base, there was a span of 9 bases. The CDR3 sequence is 15 residues long. The CDR3 DNA is TGTGCTAGTGGTTTGGTTTTGGGCAGGAACACTGAAGCTTTCTTT. It encodes CASGLVLGRNTEAFF.

J is TRBJ1-1 and V is TRBV3-1; tentative D call: TRBD1 (5 bases). Trimming took 3 bases from V and 4 from J, leaving 12 bases between them. The germline V gene has CDR1 LGHDT and CDR2 YNNKEL (reference sequence). The CDR3 is made up of 14 amino acids. The CDR3 here is CASSQSHGGTEAFF. The DNA of the CDR3 is TGTGCCAGCAGCCAGAGCCACGGGGGCACTGAAGCTTTCTTT.

This clonotype was seen ten or more times. The CDR3 region is CSAGVQDTQYF. The CDR3 DNA follows: TGCAGCGCCGGGGTTCAGGATACGCAGTATTTT. The V call is TRBV29-1, the J call TRBJ2-3; TRBD2 is a possible D gene (5 bases). Germline V gene data show CDR1 as SQVTM and CDR2 as ANQGSEA. V lost 7 bases and J 6 bases, leaving 11 bases between the germline ends. The CDR3 sequence is 11 residues long.

The rearrangement links TRBV20-1 to TRBJ2-2; 11 bases agree with TRBD1. Germline V CDR1 and CDR2: DFQATT, SNEGSKA (reference sequence). The junction had 2 bases not matched to a gene; V was cut back by 3 bases and J by 5 bases. The CDR3 contains 14 residues. CDR3 region: CSARGTGGTGELFF. CDR3 sequence (DNA): TGCAGTGCTAGGGGGACAGGGGGGACCGGGGAGCTGTTTTTT.

V is TRBV6-2 or TRBV6-3 and J is TRBJ1-1; D is perhaps TRBD1 (5 bases). V lost 8 bases to trimming and J lost 0 bases, with 13 bases between them. The germline gives CDR1 MNHEY, CDR2 SVGEGT. The CDR3 has 14 amino acids. The CDR3 is CASGKDRMNTEAFF. CDR3 DNA: TGTGCCAGCGGCAAAGACAGAATGAACACTGAAGCTTTCTTT.

Only a few counts were recorded for this clonotype. V gene TRBV6-5 combines with J gene TRBJ1-2, with 9 bases matching TRBD1. This CDR3 has 15 residues. Germline CDR1 MNHEY, CDR2 SVGAGI. The ends lost 4 bases at V and 3 bases at J; junction bases unmatched: 6. CDR3 DNA sequence: TGTGCCAGCAGTTCCAGCGACAGGGGGGACTATGGCTACACCTTC. Encoded protein: CASSSSDRGDYGYTF.

Remarks on this clonotype: A read error may produce the germline difference seen at one junction end. The V call is TRBV12-3 or TRBV12-4, the J call TRBJ2-3, with a possible D match to TRBD1 (5 bases). This CDR3 is built from 14 residues. The CDR3 DNA is TGTGCCAGCAGTCCCGGACACGGCACAGATACGGAGTATTTT. Its protein product is CASSPGHGTDTEYF.